This note documents a single TCR beta chain sequence. It lacks a known antigen. The sample holds no much larger clone one base away, and base qualities are not on file. The record originates from a study of OX40 agonist ivuxolimab in advanced cancers. Background for the entire study: Ivuxolimab was a fully human IgG2 agonistic monoclonal antibody targeting the costimulatory receptor OX40 (CD134). Intravenous ivuxolimab was administered to patients every 2 weeks at six dose levels: 0.01, 0.1, 0.3, 1.5, 3 and 10 mg/kg. Of the approximately 50 dose-escalation patients, hepatocellular carcinoma was present in about 20, melanoma in roughly 15, renal cell carcinoma in 9 and head and neck cancer in 9. The dose-escalation cohort was roughly 80% male with a mean age of about 60 years, ranging from 23 to 79. Patients were allowed to have had prior anti-PD-1, anti-PD-L1 or anti-CTLA-4 therapy, and approximately 40% of the dose-escalation patients had previously received checkpoint inhibitors. Three dose-escalation patients achieved partial responses, one with hepatocellular carcinoma and two with cutaneous melanoma. The point of sequencing TCRbeta in the periphery was to test whether ivuxolimab changed TCR sequence diversity and drove clonal T-cell expansion. The paper covers the monotherapy dose-escalation part of the phase I ivuxolimab trial, which included N of about 50 patients. The study at large found these results: In partial responders in the 0.1-3.0 mg/kg groups, normalized peripheral clonal expansion was found to be among the lowest, especially among CD8+ T cells. After ivuxolimab, expanded clones were on average more numerous among CD8+ T cells than among CD4+ T cells. The antigen specificity of the peripheral T cells that underwent clonal expansion was not determined. Clonal expansion of both CD4+ and CD8+ blood T cells was observed from baseline to week 6 at doses 0.1 to 3.0 mg/kg. Low levels of normalized T-cell clonal expansion were also shown by some nonresponding patients.

Genomic DNA was isolated from the sorted cells so that the TCRbeta CDR3 region could be sequenced. TCRbeta CDR3 regions were sequenced using the immunoSEQ Assay. This immuneACCESS table, as held by TCRdb, lists in-frame sequences with V and J called but not all clones. Of the missing ones, under half trace to an unresolved V gene in checked studies; the others have no known cause. The sample table shows roughly 89,000 clones, and about 86% are seen once. The top ten constitute 6.5% of the sample. The trial excluded patients who had a history of autoimmune disease or who were on systemic immunosuppression. In every dose cohort, peripheral blood was drawn for TCR sequencing at baseline, cycle 4 day 1, and cycle 7 day 1. Samples were obtained from an open-label, multicenter, first-in-human phase I dose-escalation trial of ivuxolimab. Adults with locally advanced or metastatic melanoma, renal cell carcinoma, hepatocellular carcinoma or head and neck squamous cell carcinoma were enrolled in the trial. CD4+ and CD8+ T cells were sorted separately from peripheral blood before TCR sequencing.

The V end loses 2 bases and the J end loses 6 bases, and a stretch of 10 bases separates them. Per the germline V gene, SGHTA is the CDR1 and FQGNSA is the CDR2. Counted from cysteine to phenylalanine, this CDR3 has 14 amino acids. Only the CDR3 portion is preserved as DNA: 42 bases, with reading frame beginning at the first base. The sample was CD4+ or CD8+ T cells sorted from blood, taken in a trial of the OX40 agonist ivuxolimab. The chain joins TRBV7-2 to TRBJ1-4, with no D gene named confidently. The TCR sequence derives from an adult with an advanced solid tumor such as melanoma, head and neck, liver or kidney cancer. The bases are TGTGCCAGCAGCTTATTGGGGATTGATGAAAAACTGTTTTTT. Protein translation: CASSLLGIDEKLFF.